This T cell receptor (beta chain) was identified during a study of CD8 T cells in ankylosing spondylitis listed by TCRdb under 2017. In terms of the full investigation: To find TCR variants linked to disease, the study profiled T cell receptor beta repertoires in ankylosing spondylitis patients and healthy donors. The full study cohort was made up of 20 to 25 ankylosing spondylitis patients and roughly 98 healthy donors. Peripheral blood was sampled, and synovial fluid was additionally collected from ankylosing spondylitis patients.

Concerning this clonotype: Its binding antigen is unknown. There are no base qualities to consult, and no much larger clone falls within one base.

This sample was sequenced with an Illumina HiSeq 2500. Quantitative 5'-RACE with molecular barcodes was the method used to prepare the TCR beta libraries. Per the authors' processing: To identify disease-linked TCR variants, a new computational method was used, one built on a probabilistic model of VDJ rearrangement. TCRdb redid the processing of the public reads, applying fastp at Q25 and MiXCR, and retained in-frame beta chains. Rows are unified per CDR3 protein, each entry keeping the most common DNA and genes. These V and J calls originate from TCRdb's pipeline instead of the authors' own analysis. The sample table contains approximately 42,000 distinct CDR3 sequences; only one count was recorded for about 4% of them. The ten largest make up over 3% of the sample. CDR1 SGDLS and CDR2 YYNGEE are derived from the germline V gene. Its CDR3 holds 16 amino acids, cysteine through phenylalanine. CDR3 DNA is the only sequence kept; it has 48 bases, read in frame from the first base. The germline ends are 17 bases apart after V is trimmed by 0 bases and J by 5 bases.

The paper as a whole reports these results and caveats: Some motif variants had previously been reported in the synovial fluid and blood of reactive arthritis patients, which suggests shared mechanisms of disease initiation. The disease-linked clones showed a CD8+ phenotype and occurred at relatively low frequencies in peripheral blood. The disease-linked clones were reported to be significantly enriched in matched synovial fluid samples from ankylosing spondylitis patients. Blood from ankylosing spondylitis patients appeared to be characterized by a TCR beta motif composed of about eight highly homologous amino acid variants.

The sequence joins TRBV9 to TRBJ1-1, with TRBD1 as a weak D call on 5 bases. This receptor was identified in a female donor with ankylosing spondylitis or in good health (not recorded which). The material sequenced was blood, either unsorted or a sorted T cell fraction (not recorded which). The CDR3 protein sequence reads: CASSVALAPGETEAFF. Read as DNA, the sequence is TGTGCCAGCAGCGTAGCTCTTGCTCCGGGGGAAACTGAAGCTTTCTTT.